This T cell receptor beta chain appears in the sequencing data of a study of T cells in Graves' hyperthyroidism and ophthalmopathy. Of note for this clonotype: Its antigen is undetermined.

The germline V and J ends were trimmed by 4 bases and 7 bases, with 17 bases remaining between them. Per the germline V gene, CDR1 is MNHGY and CDR2 is SVAAGI. The CDR3 spans 14 residues. Ophthalmopathy cases scored 3 or more on the Clinical Activity Score and 4 or more on NOSPECS grade, with duration below 3 months. Study-wide results and caveats: Ophthalmopathy was predicted by the model a median of about 6.7 months ahead of onset. Among clonotypes expanded in thyroid above 0.001, most were also found in blood.

Researchers amplified the TCR beta CDR3 regions from RNA transcripts. TCR CDR3 underwent first-round RT-PCR with the HTBI primer set. From the multiplex PCR reads, TCRdb called clonotypes with MiXCR, one entry per CDR3 protein. The table has 250,000 to 350,000 distinct CDR3 sequences, about a sixth seen once. The TCR comes from a woman between 55 and 75 years old with Graves' ophthalmopathy. This chain connects TRBV6-9 to TRBJ2-7, with D maybe TRBD2 (5 bases). The specimen sequenced was blood. The DNA of the CDR3 is TGTGCCAGCAGTTTAATTTTCGGGTCGGGGGAGCAGTACTTC. This codes for CASSLIFGSGEQYF.